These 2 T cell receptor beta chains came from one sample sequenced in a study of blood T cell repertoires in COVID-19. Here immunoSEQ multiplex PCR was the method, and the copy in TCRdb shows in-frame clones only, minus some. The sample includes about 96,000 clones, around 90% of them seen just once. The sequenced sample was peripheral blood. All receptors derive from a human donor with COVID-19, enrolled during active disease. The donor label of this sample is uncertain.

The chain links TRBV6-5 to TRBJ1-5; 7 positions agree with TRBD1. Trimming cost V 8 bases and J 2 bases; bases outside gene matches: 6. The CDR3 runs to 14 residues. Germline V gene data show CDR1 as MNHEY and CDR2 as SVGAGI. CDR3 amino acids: CASVEGAGNQPQHF. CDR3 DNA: TGTGCCAGCGTTGAGGGGGCAGGCAATCAGCCCCAGCATTTT.

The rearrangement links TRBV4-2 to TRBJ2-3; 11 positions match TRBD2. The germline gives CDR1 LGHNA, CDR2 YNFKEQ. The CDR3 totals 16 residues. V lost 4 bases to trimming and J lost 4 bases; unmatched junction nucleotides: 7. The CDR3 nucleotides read TGTGCCAGCAGCCTCACCGGGACTAGCGGATCAGATACGCAGTATTTT. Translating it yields CASSLTGTSGSDTQYF.